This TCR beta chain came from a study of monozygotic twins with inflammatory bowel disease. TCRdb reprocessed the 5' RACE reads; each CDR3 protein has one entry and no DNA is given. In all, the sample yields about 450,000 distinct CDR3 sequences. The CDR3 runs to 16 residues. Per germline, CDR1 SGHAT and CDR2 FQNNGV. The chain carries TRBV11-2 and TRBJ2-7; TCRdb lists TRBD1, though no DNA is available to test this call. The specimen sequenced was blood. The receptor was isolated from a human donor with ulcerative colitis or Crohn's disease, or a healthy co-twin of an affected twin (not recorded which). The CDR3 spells CASSSAGSGTAYEQYF. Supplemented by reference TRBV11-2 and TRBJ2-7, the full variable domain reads EAGVAQSPRYKIIEKRQSVAFWCNPISGHATLYWYQQILGQGPKLLIQFQNNGVVDDSQLPKDRFSAERLKGVDSTLKIQPAKLEDSAVYLCASSSAGSGTAYEQYFGPGTRLTVT.